This is a list of T cell receptor beta chains from one sample in a study of T cell responses to AZD1222 COVID-19 vaccine. The repertoire was sequenced with immunoSEQ multiplex PCR; TCRdb's copy has only in-frame clones and lacks some. The sample has about 100,000 clones, around nine tenths seen once. Sequencing was performed on peripheral blood, taken on day 0 of AZD1222 vaccination. The receptors were gathered from an adult in good health. CDR3s include the opening cysteine and the closing phenylalanine or tryptophan. D genes are given only for firm matches. Rows may omit the clone size; those that give it use once, few, many or a size class.

D gene	V gene	J gene	clone size	CDR3 DNA	CDR3 protein
.	TRBV5-4	TRBJ1-5	.	TGTGCCAGCAGCTTGGATGGTAATAGCAATCAGCCCCAGCATTTT	CASSLDGNSNQPQHF
TRBD2	TRBV6-6	TRBJ2-2	.	TGTGCCAGCTGGCGGGAGACCGGGGAGCTGTTTTTT	CASWRETGELFF
TRBD1	TRBV3-1/TRBV3-2	TRBJ1-6	.	TGTGCCAGCAGCCAATGGACAGGGGGTCTGCCACCCCTCCACTTT	CASSQWTGGLPPLHF
TRBD2	TRBV4-1	TRBJ2-6	.	TGCGCCAGCAGCCAACTAGCGGGGGTGAGCTCTGGGGCCAACGTCCTGACTTTC	CASSQLAGVSSGANVLTF
TRBD1	TRBV28	TRBJ1-5	.	TGTGCCAGCAGTCCGACAGGGGCTCAGCCCCAGCATTTT	CASSPTGAQPQHF
.	TRBV2	TRBJ2-3	.	TGTGCCAGCAGCAATATTATAGGGCTTAGCACAGATACGCAGTATTTT	CASSNIIGLSTDTQYF
TRBD1	TRBV7-9	TRBJ2-3	.	TGTGCCAGCAGCATCGGGGCCGGGACAGGGGTTGCAGATACGCAGTATTTT	CASSIGAGTGVADTQYF
TRBD2	TRBV7-6	TRBJ2-3	.	TGTGCCAGCAGCTTAGCGAGCGGGGGCCGAGATACGCAGTATTTT	CASSLASGGRDTQYF
TRBD1	TRBV7-8	TRBJ2-7	.	TGTGCCAGCAGCTTAGGCACCGGGACAGGGAACTCCTACGAGCAGTACTTC	CASSLGTGTGNSYEQYF
.	TRBV21-1	TRBJ1-6	.	TGTGCCAGCAGCACTCCGGGACAGGGGGCTTCACCCCTCCACTTT	CASSTPGQGASPLHF
.	TRBV25-1	TRBJ1-1	.	TGTGCCAGCAGGGAATCTGCAGGAGACACGGAAGCTTTCTTT	CASRESAGDTEAFF
TRBD1	TRBV5-8	TRBJ2-4	.	TGTGCCAGCAGCTTGAGGCACGGGACAGGGCTGTACTTC	CASSLRHGTGLYF
.	TRBV28	TRBJ1-1	.	TGTGCCAGCAGTTTAACTGGCCGCGGCACTGAAGCTTTCTTT	CASSLTGRGTEAFF
.	TRBV6-5	TRBJ1-5	.	TGTGCCAGCGGAAATTTAGGTCAGCCCCAGCATTTT	CASGNLGQPQHF
.	TRBV28	TRBJ1-5	.	TGTGCCAGCAGCCCGGACAGACTGAACTTCCAACAGCATTTT	CASSPDRLNFQQHF
.	TRBV12-3/TRBV12-4	TRBJ2-5	.	TGTGCCAGCAGTTTCAACCAACAAGAGACCCAGTACTTC	CASSFNQQETQYF
.	TRBV28	TRBJ2-1	.	TGTGCCAGCAGACGGGCCAGGGTCCACAATGAGCAGTTCTTC	CASRRARVHNEQFF
TRBD1	TRBV4-1	TRBJ1-4	few	TGCGCCAGCAGCCAAGGGACCTTGGGGACAGGGCATGAAAAACTGTTTTTT	CASSQGTLGTGHEKLFF
.	TRBV7-8	TRBJ1-1	.	TGTGCCAGCAGCTTAGGGTATGGTGAAGCTTTCTTT	CASSLGYGEAFF
.	TRBV2	TRBJ2-3	.	TGTGCCAGCAGGACCTTTTCAGATACGCAGTATTTT	CASRTFSDTQYF
.	TRBV5-1	TRBJ1-1	.	TGCGCCAGCAGCCCCGGGACGGGGAACACTGAAGCTTTCTTT	CASSPGTGNTEAFF
TRBD1	TRBV28	TRBJ1-1	.	TGTGCCAGCAGTGACTCGACAGGGAGAACTGAAGCTTTCTTT	CASSDSTGRTEAFF
.	TRBV5-6	TRBJ1-1	once	TGTGCCAGCAGCTTCGGAGGGCTGGGGAACACTGAAGCTTTCTTT	CASSFGGLGNTEAFF
.	TRBV28	TRBJ1-1	.	TGTGCCAGCAGGAAAGACGGGAACACTGAAGCTTTCTTT	CASRKDGNTEAFF
TRBD1	TRBV5-1	TRBJ2-2	.	TGCGCCAGCAGCCCCGACAGGGGTGCGAGCACCGGGGAGCTGTTTTTT	CASSPDRGASTGELFF
.	TRBV6-4	TRBJ2-2	once	TGTGCCAGTGCCGACAGGCGGGGCACCGGGGAGCTGTTTTTT	CASADRRGTGELFF
.	TRBV4-1	TRBJ1-1	.	TGCGCCAGCAGCCAAGGGGCAGGGCCTAACACTGAAGCTTTCTTT	CASSQGAGPNTEAFF
.	TRBV11-3	TRBJ1-1	.	TGTGCCAGCAGCTTGGTCTTCATCGGCACTGAAGCTTTCTTT	CASSLVFIGTEAFF
.	TRBV28	TRBJ2-1	.	TGTGCCAGCAGTTCTCAGAGGGGAAAACGATACAATGAGCAGTTCTTC	CASSSQRGKRYNEQFF
.	TRBV4-1	TRBJ1-3	.	TGCGCCAGCAGCCAGGGGGAGGTCCGGGGAGGAAACACCATATATTTT	CASSQGEVRGGNTIYF
.	TRBV7-9	TRBJ2-7	.	TGTGCCAGCAGCTTAGTGCAGAACGAGCAGTACTTC	CASSLVQNEQYF
.	TRBV10-2	TRBJ2-1	.	TGCGCCAGCACTGGGGGAGAGGGAGGTGAGCAGTTCTTC	CASTGGEGGEQFF
TRBD1	TRBV6-6	TRBJ2-2	.	TGTGCCAGCAGCCCTAGGGACAGGGTCGTCACCGGGGAGCTGTTTTTT	CASSPRDRVVTGELFF
TRBD1	TRBV18	TRBJ1-2	once	TGTGCCAGCTCAGCGGACAGGGGGCTAGGGTATGGCTACACCTTC	CASSADRGLGYGYTF
TRBD1	TRBV5-1	TRBJ2-7	.	TGCGCCAGCAGCGCCGAACAGGGGGCGGACTACGAGCAGTACTTC	CASSAEQGADYEQYF
.	TRBV12-3/TRBV12-4	TRBJ2-3	.	TGTGCCAGCAGTCCCACACAATATACGCAGTATTTT	CASSPTQYTQYF
.	TRBV27	TRBJ1-2	.	TGTGCCAGCAGTTTATCGGCAGGGGCATTACGGGGCTACACCTTC	CASSLSAGALRGYTF